This entry concerns a single TCR beta chain. TCRdb reanalysed the 5' RACE reads using MiXCR and keeps one entry per CDR3 protein. Of 50,000 to 65,000 distinct CDR3 sequences in the sample, 25% to 30% were seen once. V shed 5 bases and J shed 6 bases, with 7 bases lying between them. The CDR3 extends over 11 amino acids. Germline V lookup: CDR1 MNHEY, CDR2 SVGAGI. Input material: tumor-infiltrating memory CD4+ T cells sorted from the breast tumor. Specified subset: memory CD4+ T cells, CD4+CD45RO+CD25-. This TCR came from a female donor with breast cancer. The chain couples TRBV6-5 to TRBJ1-2, with D possibly matching TRBD1 (5 bases). In DNA form, the CDR3 reads TGTGCCAGCAGTGGACACAATGGCTACACCTTC. Its translation is CASSGHNGYTF.